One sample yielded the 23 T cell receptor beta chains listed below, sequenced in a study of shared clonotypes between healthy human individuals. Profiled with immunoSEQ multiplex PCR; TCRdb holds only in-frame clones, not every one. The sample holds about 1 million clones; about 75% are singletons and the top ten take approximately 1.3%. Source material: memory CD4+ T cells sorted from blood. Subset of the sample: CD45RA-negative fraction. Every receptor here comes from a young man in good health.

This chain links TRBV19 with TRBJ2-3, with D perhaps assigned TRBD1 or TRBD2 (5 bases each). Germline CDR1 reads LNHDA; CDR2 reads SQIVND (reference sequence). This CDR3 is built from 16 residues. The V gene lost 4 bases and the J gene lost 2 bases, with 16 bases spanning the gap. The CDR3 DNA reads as TGTGCCAGTAGTAGGGACCCGAGCGCTCACACAGATACGCAGTATTTT. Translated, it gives CASSRDPSAHTDTQYF. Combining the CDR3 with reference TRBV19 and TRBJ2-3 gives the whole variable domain DGGITQSPKYLFRKEGQNVTLSCEQNLNHDAMYWYRQDPGQGLRLIYYSQIVNDFQKGDIAEGYSVSREKKESFPLTVTSAQKNPTAFYLCASSRDPSAHTDTQYFGPGTRLTVL.

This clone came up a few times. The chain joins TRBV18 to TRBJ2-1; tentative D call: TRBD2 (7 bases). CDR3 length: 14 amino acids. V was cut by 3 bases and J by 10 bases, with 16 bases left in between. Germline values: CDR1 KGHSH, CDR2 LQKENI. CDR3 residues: CASSPIKGGVEQFF. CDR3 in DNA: TGTGCCAGCTCACCGATAAAGGGGGGGGTAGAGCAGTTCTTC.

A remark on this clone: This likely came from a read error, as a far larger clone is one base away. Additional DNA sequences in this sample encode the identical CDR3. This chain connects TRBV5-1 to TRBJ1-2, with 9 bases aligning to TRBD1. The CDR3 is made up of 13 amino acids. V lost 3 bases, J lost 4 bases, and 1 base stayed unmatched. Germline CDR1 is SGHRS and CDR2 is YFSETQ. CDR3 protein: CASSSDRGYGYTF. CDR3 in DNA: TGCGCCAGCAGCTCGGACAGGGGCTATGGCTACACCTTC.

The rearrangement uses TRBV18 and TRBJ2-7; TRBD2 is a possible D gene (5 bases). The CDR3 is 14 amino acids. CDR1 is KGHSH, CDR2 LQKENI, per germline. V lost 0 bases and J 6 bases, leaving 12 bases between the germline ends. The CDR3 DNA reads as TGTGCCAGCTCACCACCAGGGAATGCGGGCGAGCAGTACTTC. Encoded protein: CASSPPGNAGEQYF.

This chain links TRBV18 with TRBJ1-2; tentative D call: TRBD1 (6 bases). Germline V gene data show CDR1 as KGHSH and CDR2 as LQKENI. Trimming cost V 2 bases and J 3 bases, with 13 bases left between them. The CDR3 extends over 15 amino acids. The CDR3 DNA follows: TGTGCCAGCTCACCATGGGGAGAGGGGGACTATGGCTACACCTTC. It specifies CASSPWGEGDYGYTF.

CDR3 coding DNA: TGTGCCAGCAACCGATTGGGGCCCAACACCGGGGAGCTGTTTTTT. Encoded protein: CASNRLGPNTGELFF. The rearrangement joins TRBV7-2 to TRBJ2-2; perhaps TRBD1 as D (5 bases). V dropped 7 bases and J dropped 2 bases, with 14 bases sitting between them. Germline-derived CDR1 and CDR2 are SGHTA and FQGNSA. The CDR3 is 15 residues long. The full variable domain, rest sourced from reference TRBV7-2 and TRBJ2-2, is GAGVSQSPSNKVTEKGKDVELRCDPISGHTALYWYRQSLGQGLEFLIYFQGNSAPDKSGLPSDRFSAERTGGSVSTLTIQRTQQEDSAVYLCASNRLGPNTGELFFGEGSRLTVL.

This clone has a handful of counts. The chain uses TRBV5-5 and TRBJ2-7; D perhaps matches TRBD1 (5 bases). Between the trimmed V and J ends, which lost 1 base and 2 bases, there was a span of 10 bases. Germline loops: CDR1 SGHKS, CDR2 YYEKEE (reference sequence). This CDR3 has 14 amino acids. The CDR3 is CASSLSGRAYEQYF. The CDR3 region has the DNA TGTGCCAGCAGCTTGTCCGGCAGGGCCTACGAGCAGTACTTC.

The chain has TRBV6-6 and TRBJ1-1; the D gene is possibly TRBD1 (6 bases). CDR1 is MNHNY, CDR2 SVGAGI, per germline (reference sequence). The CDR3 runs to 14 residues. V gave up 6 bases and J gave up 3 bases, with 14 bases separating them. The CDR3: CASRVTGKDTEAFF. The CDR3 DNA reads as TGTGCCAGCAGGGTAACAGGGAAGGACACTGAAGCTTTCTTT.

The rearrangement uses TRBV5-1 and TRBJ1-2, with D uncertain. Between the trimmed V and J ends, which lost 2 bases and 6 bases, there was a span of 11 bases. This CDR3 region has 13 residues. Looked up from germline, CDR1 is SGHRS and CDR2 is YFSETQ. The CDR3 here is CASSFSGVHGYTF. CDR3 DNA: TGCGCCAGCAGCTTTTCCGGGGTTCATGGCTACACCTTC. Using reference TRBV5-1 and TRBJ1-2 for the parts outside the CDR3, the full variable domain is KAGVTQTPRYLIKTRGQQVTLSCSPISGHRSVSWYQQTPGQGLQFLFEYFSETQRNKGNFPGRFSGRQFSNSRSEMNVSTLELGDSALYLCASSFSGVHGYTFGSGTRLTVV.

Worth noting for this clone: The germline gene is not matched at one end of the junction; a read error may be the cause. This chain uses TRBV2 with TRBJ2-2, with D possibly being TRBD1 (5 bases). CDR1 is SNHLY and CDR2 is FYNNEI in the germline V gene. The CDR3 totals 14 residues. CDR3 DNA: TGTGCCAGCAGTGAACACAGGAACATCGGGGAGCTGTTTTTT. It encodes CASSEHRNIGELFF. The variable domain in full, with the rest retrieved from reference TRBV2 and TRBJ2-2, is EPEVTQTPSHQVTQMGQEVILRCVPISNHLYFYWYRQILGQKVEFLVSFYNNEISEKSEIFDDQFSVERPDGSNFTLKIRSTKLEDSAMYFCASSEHRNIGELFFGEGSRLTVL.

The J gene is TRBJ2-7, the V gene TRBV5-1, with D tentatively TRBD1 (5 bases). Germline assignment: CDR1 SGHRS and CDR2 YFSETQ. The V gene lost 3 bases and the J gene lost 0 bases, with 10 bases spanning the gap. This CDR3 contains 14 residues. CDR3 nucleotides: TGCGCCAGCAGCTATTACAGGAGCTCCTACGAGCAGTACTTC. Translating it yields CASSYYRSSYEQYF.

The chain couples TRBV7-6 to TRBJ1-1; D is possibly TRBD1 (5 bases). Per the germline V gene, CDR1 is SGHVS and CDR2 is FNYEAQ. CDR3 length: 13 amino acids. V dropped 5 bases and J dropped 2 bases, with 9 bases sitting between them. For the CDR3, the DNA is TGTGCCAGCAGCAGACAGTTCAACACTGAAGCTTTCTTT. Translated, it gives CASSRQFNTEAFF.

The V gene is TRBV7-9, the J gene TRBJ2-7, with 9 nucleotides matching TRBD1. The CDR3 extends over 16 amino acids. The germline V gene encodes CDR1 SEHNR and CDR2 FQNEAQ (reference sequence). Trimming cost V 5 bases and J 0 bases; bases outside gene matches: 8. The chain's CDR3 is CASSLSTGGNSYEQYF. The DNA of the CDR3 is TGTGCCAGCAGCCTCTCGACAGGGGGTAACTCCTACGAGCAGTACTTC.

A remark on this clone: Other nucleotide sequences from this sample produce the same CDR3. The CDR3 reads CASSFQGANSPLHF. The CDR3 DNA reads TGTGCCAGCAGTTTCCAGGGCGCTAATTCACCCCTCCACTTT. The chain combines TRBV28 with TRBJ1-6; the D gene is possibly TRBD1 (5 bases). The V and J ends lost 3 bases and 6 bases respectively, with 9 bases between them. The CDR3 is 14 amino acids. CDR1 and CDR2 (germline): MDHEN, SYDVKM. Filled out from reference TRBV28 and TRBJ1-6, the complete variable domain reads DVKVTQSSRYLVKRTGEKVFLECVQDMDHENMFWYRQDPGLGLRLIYFSYDVKMKEKGDIPEGYSVSREKKERFSLILESASTNQTSMYLCASSFQGANSPLHFGNGTRLTVT.

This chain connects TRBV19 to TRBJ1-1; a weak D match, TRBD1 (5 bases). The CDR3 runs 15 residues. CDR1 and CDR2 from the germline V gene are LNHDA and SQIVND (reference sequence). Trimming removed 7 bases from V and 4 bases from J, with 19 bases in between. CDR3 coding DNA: TGTGCCAGTACCGCGAAGGGAGGTCAGGGCACTGAAGCTTTCTTT. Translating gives CASTAKGGQGTEAFF.

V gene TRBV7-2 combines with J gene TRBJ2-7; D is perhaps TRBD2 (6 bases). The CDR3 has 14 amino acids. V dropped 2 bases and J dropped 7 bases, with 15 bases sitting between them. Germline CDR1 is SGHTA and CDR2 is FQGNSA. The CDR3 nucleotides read TGTGCCAGCAGCTTAATCGTGTCCGCGGGAGAGCAGTACTTC. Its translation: CASSLIVSAGEQYF.

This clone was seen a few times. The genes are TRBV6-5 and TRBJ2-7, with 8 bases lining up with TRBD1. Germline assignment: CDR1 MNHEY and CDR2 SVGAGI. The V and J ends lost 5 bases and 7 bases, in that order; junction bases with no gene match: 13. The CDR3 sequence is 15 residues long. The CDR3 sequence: CASSPGGRKNREQYF. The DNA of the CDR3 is TGTGCCAGCAGTCCAGGGGGCCGCAAGAATCGGGAGCAGTACTTC.

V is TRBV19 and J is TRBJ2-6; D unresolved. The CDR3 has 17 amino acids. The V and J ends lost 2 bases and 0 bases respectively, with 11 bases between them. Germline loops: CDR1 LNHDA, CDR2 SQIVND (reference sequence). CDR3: CASSIFAADSGANVLTF. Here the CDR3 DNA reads TGTGCCAGTAGTATATTCGCCGCGGACTCTGGGGCCAACGTCCTGACTTTC. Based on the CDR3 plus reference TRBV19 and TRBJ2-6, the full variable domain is DGGITQSPKYLFRKEGQNVTLSCEQNLNHDAMYWYRQDPGQGLRLIYYSQIVNDFQKGDIAEGYSVSREKKESFPLTVTSAQKNPTAFYLCASSIFAADSGANVLTFGAGSRLTVL.

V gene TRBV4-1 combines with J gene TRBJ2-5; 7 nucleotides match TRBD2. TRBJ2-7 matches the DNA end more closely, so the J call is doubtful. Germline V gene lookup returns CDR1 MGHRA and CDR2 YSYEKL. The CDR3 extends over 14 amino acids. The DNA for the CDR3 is TGCGCCAGCAGCCAAGACGGTCTAGCGGCCGAGCAGTACTTC. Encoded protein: CASSQDGLAAEQYF.

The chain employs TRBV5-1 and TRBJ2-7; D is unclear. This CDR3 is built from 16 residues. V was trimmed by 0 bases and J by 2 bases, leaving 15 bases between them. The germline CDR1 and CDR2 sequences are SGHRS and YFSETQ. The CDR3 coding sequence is TGCGCCAGCAGCTTGGGAAACAACTACCCTCCCTACGAGCAGTACTTC. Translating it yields CASSLGNNYPPYEQYF.

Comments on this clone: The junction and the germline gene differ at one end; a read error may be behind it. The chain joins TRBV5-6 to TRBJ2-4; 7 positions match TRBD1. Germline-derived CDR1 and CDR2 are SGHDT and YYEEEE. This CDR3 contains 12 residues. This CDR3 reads CASSSRQGFGHF. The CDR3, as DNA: TGTGCCAGCAGCTCGAGACAGGGCTTCGGGCACTTC.

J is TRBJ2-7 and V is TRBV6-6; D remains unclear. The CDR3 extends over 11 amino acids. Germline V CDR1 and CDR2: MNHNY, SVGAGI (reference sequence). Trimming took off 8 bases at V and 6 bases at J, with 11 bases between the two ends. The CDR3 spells CASGAAPEQYF. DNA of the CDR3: TGTGCCAGCGGAGCAGCTCCCGAGCAGTACTTC.

The CDR3 spells CASSFPDRGSANYGYTF. Written as DNA, the CDR3 is TGTGCCAGCAGCTTTCCAGACAGGGGGAGTGCTAACTATGGCTACACCTTC. This chain uses TRBV7-2 with TRBJ1-2, with TRBD1 identical over 9 bases. The CDR3 has 17 amino acids. From germline, CDR1 is SGHTA and CDR2 FQGNSA. V dropped 3 bases and J dropped 0; count of bases not matched to a gene: 8.